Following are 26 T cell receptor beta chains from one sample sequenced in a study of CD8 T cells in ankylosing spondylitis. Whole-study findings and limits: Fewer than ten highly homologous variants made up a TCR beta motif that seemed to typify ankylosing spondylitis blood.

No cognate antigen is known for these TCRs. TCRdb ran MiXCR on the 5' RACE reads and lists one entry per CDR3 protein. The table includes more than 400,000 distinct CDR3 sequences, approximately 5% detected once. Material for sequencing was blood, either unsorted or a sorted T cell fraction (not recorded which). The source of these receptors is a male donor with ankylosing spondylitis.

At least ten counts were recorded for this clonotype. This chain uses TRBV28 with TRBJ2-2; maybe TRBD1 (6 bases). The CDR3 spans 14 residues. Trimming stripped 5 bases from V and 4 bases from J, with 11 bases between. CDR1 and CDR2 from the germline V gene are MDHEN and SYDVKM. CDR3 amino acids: CASSRGGVTGELFF. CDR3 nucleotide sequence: TGTGCCAGCAGTCGAGGGGGAGTCACCGGGGAGCTGTTTTTT.

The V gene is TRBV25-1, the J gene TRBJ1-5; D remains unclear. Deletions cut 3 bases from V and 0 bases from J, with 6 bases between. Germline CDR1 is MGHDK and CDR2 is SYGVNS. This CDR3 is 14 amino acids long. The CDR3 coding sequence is TGTGCCAGCAGTGATGTCAATAGCAATCAGCCCCAGCATTTT. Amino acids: CASSDVNSNQPQHF.

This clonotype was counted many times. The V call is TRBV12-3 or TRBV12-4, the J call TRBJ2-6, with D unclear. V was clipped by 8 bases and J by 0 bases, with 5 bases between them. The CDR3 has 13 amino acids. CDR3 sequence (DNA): TGTGCCAGCGGTATCTCTGGGGCCAACGTCCTGACTTTC. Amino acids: CASGISGANVLTF.

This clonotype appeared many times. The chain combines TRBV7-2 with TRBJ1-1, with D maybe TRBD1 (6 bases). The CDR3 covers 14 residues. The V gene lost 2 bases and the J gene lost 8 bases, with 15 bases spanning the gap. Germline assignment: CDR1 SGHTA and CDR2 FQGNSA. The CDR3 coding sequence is TGTGCCAGCAGCTTATCGGCAGGGGATAAGGAAGCTTTCTTT. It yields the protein CASSLSAGDKEAFF.

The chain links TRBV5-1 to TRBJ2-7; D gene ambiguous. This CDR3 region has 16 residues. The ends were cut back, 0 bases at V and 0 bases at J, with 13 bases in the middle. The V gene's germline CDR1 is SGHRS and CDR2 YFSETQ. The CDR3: CASSLGRGESSYEQYF. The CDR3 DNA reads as TGCGCCAGCAGCTTGGGTAGAGGTGAGAGCTCCTACGAGCAGTACTTC.

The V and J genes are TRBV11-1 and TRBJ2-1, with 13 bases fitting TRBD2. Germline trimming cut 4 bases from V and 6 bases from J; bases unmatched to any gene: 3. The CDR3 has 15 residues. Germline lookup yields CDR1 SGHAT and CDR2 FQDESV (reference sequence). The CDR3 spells CASSWGLAGINEQFF. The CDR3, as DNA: TGTGCCAGCAGCTGGGGACTAGCGGGAATCAATGAGCAGTTCTTC.

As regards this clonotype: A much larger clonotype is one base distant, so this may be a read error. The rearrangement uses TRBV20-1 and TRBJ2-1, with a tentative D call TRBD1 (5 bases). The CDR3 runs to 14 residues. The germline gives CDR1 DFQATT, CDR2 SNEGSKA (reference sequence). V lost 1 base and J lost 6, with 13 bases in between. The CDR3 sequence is CSARGFRVGNEQFF. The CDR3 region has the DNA TGCAGTGCTAGAGGGTTCAGGGTCGGCAATGAGCAGTTCTTC.

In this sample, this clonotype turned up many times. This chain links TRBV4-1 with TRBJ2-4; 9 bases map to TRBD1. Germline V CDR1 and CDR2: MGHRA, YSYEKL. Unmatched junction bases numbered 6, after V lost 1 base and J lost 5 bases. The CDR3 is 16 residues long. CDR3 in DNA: TGCGCCAGCAGCCAAGCCCTCCGGGACAGGGAAAACATTCAGTACTTC. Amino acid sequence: CASSQALRDRENIQYF.

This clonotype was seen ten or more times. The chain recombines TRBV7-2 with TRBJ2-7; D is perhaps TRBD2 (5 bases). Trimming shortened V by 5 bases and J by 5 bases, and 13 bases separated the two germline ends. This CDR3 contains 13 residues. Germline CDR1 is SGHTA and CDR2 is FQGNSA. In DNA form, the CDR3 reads TGTGCCAGCAGCACGCGATGGAGGAACGAGCAGTACTTC. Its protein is CASSTRWRNEQYF.

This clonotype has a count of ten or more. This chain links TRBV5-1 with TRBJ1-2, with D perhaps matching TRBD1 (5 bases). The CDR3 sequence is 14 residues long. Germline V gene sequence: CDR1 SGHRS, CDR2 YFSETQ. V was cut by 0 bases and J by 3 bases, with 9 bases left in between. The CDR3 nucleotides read TGCGCCAGCAGCTTGGCAGGGTTTGACTATGGCTACACCTTC. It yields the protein CASSLAGFDYGYTF.

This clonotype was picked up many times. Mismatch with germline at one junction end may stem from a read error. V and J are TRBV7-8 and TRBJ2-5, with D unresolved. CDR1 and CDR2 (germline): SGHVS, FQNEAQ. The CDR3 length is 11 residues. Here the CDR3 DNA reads TGCGCCAGCAGCTTGATTGAGACCCAGTACTTC. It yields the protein CASSLIETQYF.

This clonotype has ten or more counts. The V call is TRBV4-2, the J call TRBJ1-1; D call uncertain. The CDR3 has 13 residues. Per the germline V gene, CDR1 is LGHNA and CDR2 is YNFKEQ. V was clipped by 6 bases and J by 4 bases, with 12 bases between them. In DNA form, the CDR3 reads TGTGCCAGCAGGTTTGGTTCCGGCACTGAAGCTTTCTTT. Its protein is CASRFGSGTEAFF.

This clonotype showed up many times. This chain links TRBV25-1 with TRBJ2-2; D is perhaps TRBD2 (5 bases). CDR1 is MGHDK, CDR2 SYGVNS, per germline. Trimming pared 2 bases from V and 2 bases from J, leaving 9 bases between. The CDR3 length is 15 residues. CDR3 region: CASSEGLGNTGELFF. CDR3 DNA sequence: TGTGCCAGCAGTGAAGGACTCGGCAACACCGGGGAGCTGTTTTTT.

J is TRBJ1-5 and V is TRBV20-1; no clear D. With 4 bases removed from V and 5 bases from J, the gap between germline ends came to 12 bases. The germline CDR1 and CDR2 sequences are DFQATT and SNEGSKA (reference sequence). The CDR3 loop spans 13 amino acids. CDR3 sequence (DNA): TGCAGTGCTACAGGAGATGGGGATCAGCCCCAGCATTTT. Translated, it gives CSATGDGDQPQHF.

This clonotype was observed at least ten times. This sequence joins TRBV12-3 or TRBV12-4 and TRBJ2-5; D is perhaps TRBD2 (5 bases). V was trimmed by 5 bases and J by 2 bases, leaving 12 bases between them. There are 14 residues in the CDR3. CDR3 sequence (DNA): TGTGCCAGCAGTGCCCAAGCGGTACAAGAGACCCAGTACTTC. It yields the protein CASSAQAVQETQYF.

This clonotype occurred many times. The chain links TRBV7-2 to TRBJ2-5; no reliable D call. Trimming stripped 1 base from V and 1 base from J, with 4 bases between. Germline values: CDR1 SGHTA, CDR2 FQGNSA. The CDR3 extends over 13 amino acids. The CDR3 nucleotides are TGTGCCAGCAGCTTAGTAATCCAAGAGACCCAGTACTTC. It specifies CASSLVIQETQYF.

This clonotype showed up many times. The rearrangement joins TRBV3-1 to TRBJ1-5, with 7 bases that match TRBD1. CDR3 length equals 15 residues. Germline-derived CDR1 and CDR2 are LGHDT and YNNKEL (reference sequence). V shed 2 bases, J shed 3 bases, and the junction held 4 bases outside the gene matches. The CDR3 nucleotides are TGTGCCAGCAGCCAATCGGACAGGTTCAATCAGCCCCAGCATTTT. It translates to CASSQSDRFNQPQHF. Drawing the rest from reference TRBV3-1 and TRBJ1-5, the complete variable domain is DTAVSQTPKYLVTQMGNDKSIKCEQNLGHDTMYWYKQDSKKFLKIMFSYNNKELIINETVPNRFSPKSPDKAHLNLHINSLELGDSAVYFCASSQSDRFNQPQHFGDGTRLSIL.

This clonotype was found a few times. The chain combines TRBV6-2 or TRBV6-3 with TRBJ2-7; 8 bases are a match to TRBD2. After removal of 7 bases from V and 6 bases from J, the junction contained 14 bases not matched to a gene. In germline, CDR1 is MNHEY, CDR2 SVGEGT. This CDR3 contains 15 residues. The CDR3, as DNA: TGTGCCAGCACCGCCCAAGCGGGAGCTCTCTCCGAGCAGTACTTC. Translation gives CASTAQAGALSEQYF.

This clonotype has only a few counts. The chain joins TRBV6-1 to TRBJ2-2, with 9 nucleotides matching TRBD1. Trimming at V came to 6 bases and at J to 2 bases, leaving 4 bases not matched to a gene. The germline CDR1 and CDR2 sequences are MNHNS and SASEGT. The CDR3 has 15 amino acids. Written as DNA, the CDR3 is TGTGCCAGCAGACGACAGGGGGGAAACACCGGGGAGCTGTTTTTT. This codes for CASRRQGGNTGELFF.

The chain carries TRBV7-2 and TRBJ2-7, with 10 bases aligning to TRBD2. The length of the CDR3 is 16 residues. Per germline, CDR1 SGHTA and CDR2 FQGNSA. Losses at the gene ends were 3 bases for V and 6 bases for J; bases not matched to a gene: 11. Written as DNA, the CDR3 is TGTGCCAGCAGCTTTAGGCTAGCGGGAGCCCTCCGCGAGCAGTACTTC. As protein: CASSFRLAGALREQYF. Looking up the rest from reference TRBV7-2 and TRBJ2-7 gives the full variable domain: GAGVSQSPSNKVTEKGKDVELRCDPISGHTALYWYRQSLGQGLEFLIYFQGNSAPDKSGLPSDRFSAERTGGSVSTLTIQRTQQEDSAVYLCASSFRLAGALREQYFGPGTRLTVT.

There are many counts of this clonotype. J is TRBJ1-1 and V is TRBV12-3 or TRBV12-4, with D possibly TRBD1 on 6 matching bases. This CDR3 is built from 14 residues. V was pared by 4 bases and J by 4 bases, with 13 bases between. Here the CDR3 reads CASSSKGGFTEAFF. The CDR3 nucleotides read TGTGCCAGCAGTTCCAAAGGGGGATTCACTGAAGCTTTCTTT.

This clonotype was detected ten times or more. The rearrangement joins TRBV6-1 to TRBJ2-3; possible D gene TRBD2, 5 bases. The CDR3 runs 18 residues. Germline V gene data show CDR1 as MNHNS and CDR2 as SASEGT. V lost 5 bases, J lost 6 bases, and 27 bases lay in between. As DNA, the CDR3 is TGTGCCAGCAGTCCAACTAGTGGAGCCTGGGCCCAGTCCGATACGCAGTATTTT. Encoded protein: CASSPTSGAWAQSDTQYF.

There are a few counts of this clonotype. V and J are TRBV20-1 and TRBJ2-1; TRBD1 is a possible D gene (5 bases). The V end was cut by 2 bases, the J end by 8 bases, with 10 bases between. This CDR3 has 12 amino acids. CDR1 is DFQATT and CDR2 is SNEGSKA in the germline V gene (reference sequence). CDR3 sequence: CSARSGIHEQFF. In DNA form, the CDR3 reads TGCAGTGCTAGATCAGGGATCCATGAGCAGTTCTTC.

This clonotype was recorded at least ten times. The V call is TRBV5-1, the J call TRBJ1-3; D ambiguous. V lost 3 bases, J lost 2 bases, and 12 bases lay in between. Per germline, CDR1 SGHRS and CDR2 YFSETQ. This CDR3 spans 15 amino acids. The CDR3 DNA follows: TGCGCCAGCAGCTCAAGTACATGGACTGGAAACACCATATATTTT. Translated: CASSSSTWTGNTIYF. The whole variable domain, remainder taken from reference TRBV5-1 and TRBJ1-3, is KAGVTQTPRYLIKTRGQQVTLSCSPISGHRSVSWYQQTPGQGLQFLFEYFSETQRNKGNFPGRFSGRQFSNSRSEMNVSTLELGDSALYLCASSSSTWTGNTIYFGEGSWLTVV.

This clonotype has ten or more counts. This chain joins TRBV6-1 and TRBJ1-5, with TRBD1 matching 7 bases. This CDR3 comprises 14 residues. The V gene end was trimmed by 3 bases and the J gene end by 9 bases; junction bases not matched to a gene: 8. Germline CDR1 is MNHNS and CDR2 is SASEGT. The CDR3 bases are TGTGCCAGCAGTGAGGACAGGAGGGGGTTGCCCCAGCATTTT. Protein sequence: CASSEDRRGLPQHF.

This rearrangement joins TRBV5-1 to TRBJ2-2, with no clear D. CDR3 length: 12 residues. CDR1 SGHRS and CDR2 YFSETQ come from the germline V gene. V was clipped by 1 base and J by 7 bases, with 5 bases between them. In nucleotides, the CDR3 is TGCGCCAGCAGCTTGATGAGCGGGGAGCTGTTTTTT. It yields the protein CASSLMSGELFF.